This TCR beta chain was recovered during a study of T cell clonality in common variable immunodeficiency. Measured with immunoSEQ multiplex PCR; TCRdb has only the in-frame clones, and not every one. The table lists 35,000 to 50,000 clones, with no singletons. This clone occurred many times. The read comes to an end 3 residues before the CDR3 does, leaving the germline J gene to fill in the end. Trimming left V 1 base short and J 0 bases short, with 4 bases between. The germline CDR1 and CDR2 sequences are KGHSH and LQKENI. The CDR3 has 15 residues. Sequenced: peripheral blood mononuclear cells. The chain combines TRBV18 with TRBJ2-6; D call uncertain. The clonotype originates from a person aged 18-69 years in good health. CDR3 sequence reads: CASSPQPSGANVLTF. The sequenced CDR3 bases are TGTGCCAGCTCACCACAGCCCTCTGGGGCCAACGTC.